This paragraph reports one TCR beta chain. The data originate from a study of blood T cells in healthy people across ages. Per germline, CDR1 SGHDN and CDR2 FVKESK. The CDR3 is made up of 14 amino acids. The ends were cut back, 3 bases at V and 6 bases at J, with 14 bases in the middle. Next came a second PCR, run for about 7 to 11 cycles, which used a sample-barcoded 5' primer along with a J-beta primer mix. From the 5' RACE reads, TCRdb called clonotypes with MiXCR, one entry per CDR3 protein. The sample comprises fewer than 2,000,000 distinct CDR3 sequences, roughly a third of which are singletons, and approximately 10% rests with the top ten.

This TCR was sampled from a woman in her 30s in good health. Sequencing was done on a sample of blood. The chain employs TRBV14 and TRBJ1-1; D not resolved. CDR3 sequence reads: CASSHPNVGSEAFF. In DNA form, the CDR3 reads TGTGCCAGCAGCCACCCAAATGTGGGGTCTGAAGCTTTCTTT.